The 14 T cell receptor beta chains below come from one sample, sequenced in a study of spatial heterogeneity in lung cancer. Study results and caveats: It was found that expanded intratumoral alpha and beta TCR counts tracked tumor mutation counts.

From the 5' RACE reads, TCRdb called clonotypes with MiXCR, one entry per CDR3 protein. This sample has around 1,200 distinct CDR3 sequences; around 14% occur once, and the top ten carry roughly a sixth. Time point given: sample taken at primary tumor resection. Their cognate antigens are unknown. Specimen: lung tumor tissue, collected at surgery. The receptor set was obtained from a male donor with early-stage non-small cell lung cancer.

This clonotype ranks as large (0.1 to 1%). Since the library was made to target alpha chains, this beta chain is a stray read and its abundance is not meaningful. The chain uses TRBV6-6 and TRBJ1-5, with D perhaps matching TRBD1 (5 bases). Trimming pared 6 bases from V and 1 base from J, leaving 10 bases between. Germline CDR1 and CDR2: MNHNY and SVGAGI (reference sequence). The CDR3 has 14 amino acids. The CDR3 sequence: CASREGSSNQPQHF. CDR3 nucleotide sequence: TGTGCCAGCAGGGAGGGGTCCAGCAATCAGCCCCAGCATTTT.

Many counts were recorded for this clonotype. Since it is a stray read in a library aimed at alpha chains, this beta chain has a size that is not meaningful. The CDR3 region has the DNA TGTGCCAGCACGCGCTCTGGGGCCAACGTCCTGACTTTC. It yields the protein CASTRSGANVLTF. This chain joins TRBV12-3 or TRBV12-4 and TRBJ2-6; no reliable D call. The CDR3 has 13 residues. V gave up 7 bases and J gave up 0 bases, with 4 bases separating them.

About this clonotype itself: The library was built for alpha chains, so this beta chain is an off-target read and its size means little. The chain uses TRBV5-1 and TRBJ2-3; TRBD1 aligns across 7 bases. CDR3 length: 14 residues. The germline gives CDR1 SGHRS, CDR2 YFSETQ. V was pared by 4 bases and J by 4 bases, with 6 bases of the junction left unmatched. CDR3 amino acids: CASSLDRISDTQYF. Here the CDR3 DNA reads TGCGCCAGCAGCCTGGACAGGATCTCAGATACGCAGTATTTT.

This clonotype rates as medium-sized. With the library built for alpha chains, this beta chain is off target and its frequency is not meaningful. The chain uses TRBV18 and TRBJ2-5; tentative D call: TRBD1 (6 bases). Germline-derived CDR1 and CDR2 are KGHSH and LQKENI. V lost 1 base and J 3 bases, leaving 12 bases between the germline ends. This CDR3 is built from 15 residues. CDR3 in amino acids: CASSPRLGAEETQYF. CDR3 DNA sequence: TGTGCCAGCTCACCACGTCTGGGGGCAGAAGAGACCCAGTACTTC.

This clonotype occurred many times. The size of this beta chain means little, since it is a stray read in a library made for alpha chains. The chain joins TRBV7-8 to TRBJ1-5; D possibly corresponds to TRBD1 (5 bases). CDR1 SGHVS and CDR2 FQNEAQ come from the germline V gene. CDR3 length equals 16 residues. The V gene lost 2 bases and the J gene lost 2 bases, with 13 bases spanning the gap. This CDR3 reads CASSLWGGLGNQPQHF. The DNA for the CDR3 is TGTGCCAGCAGCTTATGGGGGGGACTTGGCAATCAGCCCCAGCATTTT. Full variable domain (rest looked up from reference TRBV7-8 and TRBJ1-5): GAGVSQSPRYKVAKRGQDVALRCDPISGHVSLFWYQQALGQGPEFLTYFQNEAQLDKSGLPSDRFFAERPEGSVSTLKIQRTQQEDSAVYLCASSLWGGLGNQPQHFGDGTRLSIL.

This clonotype is labeled as medium-sized. Because this beta chain is a stray read in a library intended to capture alpha chains, its abundance should not be given much weight. This chain connects TRBV28 to TRBJ2-1; possible D gene TRBD2, 7 bases. The CDR3 spans 15 residues. V lost 6 bases to trimming and J lost 5 bases, with 17 bases between them. Germline values: CDR1 MDHEN, CDR2 SYDVKM. As DNA, the CDR3 is TGTGCCAGCAGCCCTTCGGGGGGCAACCACAATGAGCAGTTCTTC. This gives the protein CASSPSGGNHNEQFF.

This clonotype came up many times. Found in a library prepared for alpha chains, this beta chain is an off-target read, and its abundance has little meaning. The chain carries TRBV20-1 and TRBJ1-2; no firm D call. The ends were cut back, 6 bases at V and 7 bases at J, with 18 bases in the middle. Per the germline V gene, CDR1 is DFQATT and CDR2 is SNEGSKA (reference sequence). There are 13 residues in the CDR3. The CDR3 reads CSATQSQEVGYTF. In nucleotides, the CDR3 is TGCAGTGCCACACAGTCCCAAGAGGTTGGCTACACCTTC.

This clonotype is medium-sized in the sample. The library was designed around alpha chains, so this beta chain is a stray read whose abundance carries little weight. The V gene is TRBV2, the J gene TRBJ2-4, with D perhaps TRBD1 (6 bases). Germline-derived CDR1 and CDR2 are SNHLY and FYNNEI. The CDR3 sequence is 15 residues long. V was trimmed by 6 bases and J by 0 bases, leaving 12 bases between them. CDR3 loop: CASSRQELAKNIQYF. DNA for the CDR3: TGTGCCAGCAGCAGACAGGAGTTAGCCAAAAACATTCAGTACTTC.

This clonotype occurred once. Within a library made for alpha chains, this beta chain is off target, and its count is uninformative. The CDR3 DNA reads TGTGCCAGCAGCCTGGAGGGGTTAGTTAATGAGCAGTTCTTC. Its translation: CASSLEGLVNEQFF. This rearrangement joins TRBV7-9 to TRBJ2-1; D is possibly TRBD2 (6 bases). CDR1 and CDR2 (germline): SEHNR, FQNEAQ (reference sequence). This CDR3 region has 14 residues. Trimming took off 5 bases at V and 7 bases at J, with 15 bases between the two ends.

Worth noting for this clonotype: This beta chain is off target for a library built for alpha chains, so its abundance means little. V and J are TRBV24-1 and TRBJ2-2; possible D gene TRBD2, 6 bases. Germline V gives CDR1 KGHDR, CDR2 SFDVKD. Trimming removed 4 bases from V and 3 bases from J, with 11 bases in between. The CDR3 runs to 15 residues. The CDR3 reads CATSEGAGYTGELFF. The DNA for the CDR3 is TGTGCCACCAGTGAAGGGGCGGGATACACCGGGGAGCTGTTTTTT.

This clonotype is medium-sized (0.01 to 0.1%) in the sample. With the library built for alpha chains, this beta chain is off target and its frequency is not meaningful. V and J are TRBV4-2 and TRBJ1-5, with 8 bases fitting TRBD1. Trimming cost V 4 bases and J 1 base; bases outside gene matches: 9. Germline CDR1 is LGHNA and CDR2 is YNFKEQ. The CDR3 has 17 amino acids. The CDR3 DNA follows: TGTGCCAGCAGCCCATTCGTCCAGGGGGCGAGCAATCAGCCCCAGCATTTT. Amino acid sequence: CASSPFVQGASNQPQHF.

This clonotype counts as large. This beta chain was picked up by a library intended for alpha chains and is off target, so its count carries little meaning. The chain links TRBV7-2 to TRBJ2-2; TRBD2 might be the D (6 bases). CDR3 length: 15 residues. CDR1 SGHTA and CDR2 FQGNSA come from the germline V gene. Deletions cut 5 bases from V and 5 bases from J, with 15 bases between. CDR3: CASSLTRGVTGELFF. The DNA for the CDR3 is TGTGCCAGCAGCCTCACACGCGGGGTAACCGGGGAGCTGTTTTTT. Based on the CDR3 plus reference TRBV7-2 and TRBJ2-2, the full variable domain is GAGVSQSPSNKVTEKGKDVELRCDPISGHTALYWYRQSLGQGLEFLIYFQGNSAPDKSGLPSDRFSAERTGGSVSTLTIQRTQQEDSAVYLCASSLTRGVTGELFFGEGSRLTVL.

This clonotype rates as large. This beta chain is an off-target read within a library intended for alpha chains, so its frequency means little. The chain couples TRBV10-3 to TRBJ2-6; D remains ambiguous. CDR1 is ENHRY, CDR2 SYGVKD, per germline. CDR3 length equals 13 residues. Trimming cost V 10 bases and J 2 bases, with 9 bases left between them. The CDR3 loop is CATKNPGANVLTF. DNA for the CDR3: TGTGCCACCAAAAACCCTGGGGCCAACGTCCTGACTTTC.

This clonotype came up many times. With the library built for alpha chains, this beta chain is off target and its frequency is not meaningful. This chain links TRBV6-5 with TRBJ1-6; D remains unclear. The CDR3 has 16 residues. Trimming took 5 bases from V and 5 from J, leaving 16 bases between them. Per germline, CDR1 MNHEY and CDR2 SVGAGI. The CDR3 DNA reads TGTGCCAGCAGTCCTCCCGGACGGCGTGATAATTCACCCCTCCACTTT. Translated: CASSPPGRRDNSPLHF.